These T cell receptor beta chains were read from a single sample in a study of OX40 agonist ivuxolimab in advanced cancers. Profiled with immunoSEQ multiplex PCR; TCRdb holds only in-frame clones, not every one. In the table there are fewer than 85,000 clones, about nine tenths of which are singletons. This specimen consisted of CD4+ or CD8+ T cells sorted from blood, obtained in a trial of the OX40 agonist ivuxolimab. These receptors came from an adult with an advanced solid tumor such as melanoma, head and neck, liver or kidney cancer. CDR3s include the opening cysteine and the closing phenylalanine or tryptophan. D genes are given only for firm matches. Expanded clones get a size class; other rows say once, few or many, or leave the size out.

J gene: TRBJ2-5; CDR3 length: 16; clone size: -; V gene: TRBV6-6; D gene: TRBD1; CDR3 protein: CASSSPTGGWQETQYF; CDR3 DNA: TGTGCCAGCAGTTCACCGACAGGGGGTTGGCAAGAGACCCAGTACTTC
J gene: TRBJ2-1; CDR3 length: 11; clone size: -; V gene: TRBV2; D gene: -; CDR3 protein: CASTGYNEQFF; CDR3 DNA: TGTGCCAGCACGGGGTACAATGAGCAGTTCTTC
J gene: TRBJ1-2; CDR3 length: 14; clone size: -; V gene: TRBV12-5; D gene: -; CDR3 protein: CASGPGRNNYGYTF; CDR3 DNA: TGTGCTAGTGGACCCGGGAGAAACAACTATGGCTACACCTTC
J gene: TRBJ2-7; CDR3 length: 12; clone size: -; V gene: TRBV28; D gene: -; CDR3 protein: CVSGVRGYEQYF; CDR3 DNA: TGTGTATCGGGAGTTAGAGGTTACGAGCAGTACTTC
J gene: TRBJ1-1; CDR3 length: 12; clone size: -; V gene: TRBV2; D gene: -; CDR3 protein: CASRRPNTEAFF; CDR3 DNA: TGTGCCAGCCGGAGGCCTAACACTGAAGCTTTCTTT
J gene: TRBJ2-1; CDR3 length: 15; clone size: -; V gene: TRBV4-1; D gene: -; CDR3 protein: CASSPDRSSYNEQFF; CDR3 DNA: TGCGCCAGCAGCCCAGACCGGAGCTCCTACAATGAGCAGTTCTTC
J gene: TRBJ2-2; CDR3 length: 17; clone size: -; V gene: TRBV7-3; D gene: TRBD1; CDR3 protein: CASSLTRDRVNTGELFF; CDR3 DNA: TGTGCCAGCAGCTTAACAAGGGACAGGGTTAACACCGGGGAGCTGTTTTTT
J gene: TRBJ2-7; CDR3 length: 13; clone size: few; V gene: TRBV5-4; D gene: -; CDR3 protein: CASTGSPSYEQYF; CDR3 DNA: TGTGCCAGTACCGGGAGCCCCTCCTACGAGCAGTACTTC
J gene: TRBJ2-5; CDR3 length: 14; clone size: -; V gene: TRBV6-5; D gene: -; CDR3 protein: CASSYLAGRETQYF; CDR3 DNA: TGTGCCAGCAGTTACCTGGCGGGTCGGGAGACCCAGTACTTC
J gene: TRBJ1-5; CDR3 length: 13; clone size: -; V gene: TRBV27; D gene: -; CDR3 protein: CASRQVPNQPQHF; CDR3 DNA: TGTGCCAGCAGACAGGTGCCTAATCAGCCCCAGCATTTT
J gene: TRBJ2-7; CDR3 length: 14; clone size: -; V gene: TRBV28; D gene: -; CDR3 protein: CASTGATYSYEQYF; CDR3 DNA: TGTGCCAGCACCGGGGCCACTTACAGCTACGAGCAGTACTTC
J gene: TRBJ2-4; CDR3 length: 16; clone size: -; V gene: TRBV4-2; D gene: -; CDR3 protein: CASSQDGSGGRNIQYF; CDR3 DNA: TGTGCCAGCAGCCAAGATGGTTCAGGGGGGCGTAACATTCAGTACTTC
J gene: TRBJ1-5; CDR3 length: 14; clone size: -; V gene: TRBV30; D gene: -; CDR3 protein: CAWFTVYSNQPQHF; CDR3 DNA: TGTGCCTGGTTTACAGTATATAGCAATCAGCCCCAGCATTTT
J gene: TRBJ1-2; CDR3 length: 13; clone size: -; V gene: TRBV27; D gene: -; CDR3 protein: CASSLSLGWGYTF; CDR3 DNA: TGTGCCAGCAGTTTATCCCTAGGATGGGGCTACACCTTC
J gene: TRBJ2-1; CDR3 length: 15; clone size: -; V gene: TRBV28; D gene: -; CDR3 protein: CASSSRDFSYNEQFF; CDR3 DNA: TGTGCCAGCAGTTCCCGGGACTTCTCCTACAATGAGCAGTTCTTC
J gene: TRBJ1-4; CDR3 length: 13; clone size: -; V gene: TRBV19; D gene: -; CDR3 protein: CASSIVRNEKLFF; CDR3 DNA: TGTGCCAGTAGTATTGTCAGAAATGAAAAACTGTTTTTT
J gene: TRBJ2-3; CDR3 length: 11; clone size: -; V gene: TRBV29-1; D gene: -; CDR3 protein: CSVDLTDTQYF; CDR3 DNA: TGCAGCGTGGACCTCACAGATACGCAGTATTTT
J gene: TRBJ2-5; CDR3 length: 14; clone size: -; V gene: TRBV28; D gene: -; CDR3 protein: CASTTTGGPRTQYF; CDR3 DNA: TGTGCCAGCACCACCACCGGCGGGCCCCGGACCCAGTACTTC
J gene: TRBJ2-6; CDR3 length: 17; clone size: -; V gene: TRBV4-1; D gene: TRBD1; CDR3 protein: CASSPTFNRGWANVLTF; CDR3 DNA: TGCGCCAGCAGCCCGACCTTTAACAGGGGCTGGGCCAACGTCCTGACTTTC
J gene: TRBJ1-6; CDR3 length: 14; clone size: once; V gene: TRBV25-1; D gene: -; CDR3 protein: CASSGTGSNSPLHF; CDR3 DNA: TGTGCCAGCAGTGGAACAGGGTCTAATTCACCCCTCCACTTT
J gene: TRBJ2-7; CDR3 length: 14; clone size: -; V gene: TRBV29-1; D gene: TRBD1; CDR3 protein: CSVKIGTGNDEQYF; CDR3 DNA: TGCAGCGTAAAAATTGGGACAGGGAACGACGAGCAGTACTTC
J gene: TRBJ1-6; CDR3 length: 15; clone size: -; V gene: TRBV10-3; D gene: -; CDR3 protein: CAIRQESSYNSPLHF; CDR3 DNA: TGTGCCATCAGACAGGAGAGCTCCTATAATTCACCCCTCCACTTT
J gene: TRBJ2-7; CDR3 length: 15; clone size: -; V gene: TRBV6-5; D gene: -; CDR3 protein: CASSYRNGANTEQYF; CDR3 DNA: TGTGCCAGCAGTTACAGAAACGGGGCCAATACCGAGCAGTACTTC
J gene: TRBJ1-2; CDR3 length: 15; clone size: few; V gene: TRBV25-1; D gene: TRBD1; CDR3 protein: CASSFTGTGNYGYTF; CDR3 DNA: TGTGCCAGCAGTTTCACCGGGACAGGGAACTATGGCTACACCTTC
J gene: TRBJ2-1; CDR3 length: 13; clone size: -; V gene: TRBV6-1; D gene: -; CDR3 protein: CASNLDTYNEQFF; CDR3 DNA: TGTGCCAGCAACCTGGACACCTACAATGAGCAGTTCTTC
J gene: TRBJ1-3; CDR3 length: 15; clone size: -; V gene: TRBV7-3; D gene: -; CDR3 protein: CASRESGNSGNTIYF; CDR3 DNA: TGTGCCAGCAGGGAGAGTGGCAACTCTGGAAACACCATATATTTT
J gene: TRBJ2-7; CDR3 length: 14; clone size: -; V gene: TRBV2; D gene: -; CDR3 protein: CASSEVKGWNEQYF; CDR3 DNA: TGTGCCAGCAGTGAGGTAAAGGGTTGGAACGAGCAGTACTTC
J gene: TRBJ1-2; CDR3 length: 13; clone size: -; V gene: TRBV19; D gene: -; CDR3 protein: CASSISPNYGYTF; CDR3 DNA: TGTGCCAGTAGTATATCTCCCAACTATGGCTACACCTTC
J gene: TRBJ2-2; CDR3 length: 14; clone size: -; V gene: TRBV2; D gene: TRBD1; CDR3 protein: CASQGTGRTGELFF; CDR3 DNA: TGTGCCAGCCAAGGGACAGGGAGGACCGGGGAGCTGTTTTTT
J gene: TRBJ1-1; CDR3 length: 15; clone size: -; V gene: TRBV7-9; D gene: -; CDR3 protein: CASSLQGTMNTEAFF; CDR3 DNA: TGTGCCAGCAGCTTACAGGGCACTATGAACACTGAAGCTTTCTTT
J gene: TRBJ1-2; CDR3 length: 13; clone size: -; V gene: TRBV28; D gene: TRBD1; CDR3 protein: CASRLQGNYGYTF; CDR3 DNA: TGTGCCAGCAGACTACAGGGGAACTATGGCTACACCTTC
J gene: TRBJ1-5; CDR3 length: 12; clone size: -; V gene: TRBV28; D gene: -; CDR3 protein: CASTDLGGPQHF; CDR3 DNA: TGTGCCAGCACCGATCTCGGGGGGCCCCAGCATTTT
J gene: TRBJ2-1; CDR3 length: 15; clone size: -; V gene: TRBV27; D gene: -; CDR3 protein: CASTSDRLWGNEQFF; CDR3 DNA: TGTGCCAGCACCAGTGACAGGCTATGGGGGAATGAGCAGTTCTTC
J gene: TRBJ1-1; CDR3 length: 14; clone size: -; V gene: TRBV11-2; D gene: -; CDR3 protein: CASSLVHSSSEAFF; CDR3 DNA: TGTGCCAGCAGCTTAGTCCACAGCTCCTCTGAAGCTTTCTTT
J gene: TRBJ2-1; CDR3 length: 15; clone size: -; V gene: TRBV9; D gene: TRBD2; CDR3 protein: CASSVGAGGIREQFF; CDR3 DNA: TGTGCCAGCAGCGTGGGGGCGGGAGGGATCCGTGAGCAGTTCTTC
J gene: TRBJ1-2; CDR3 length: 12; clone size: few; V gene: TRBV19; D gene: -; CDR3 protein: CASSKEGGGYTF; CDR3 DNA: TGTGCCAGTAGTAAAGAGGGAGGAGGCTACACCTTC
J gene: TRBJ1-6; CDR3 length: 14; clone size: few; V gene: TRBV7-9; D gene: -; CDR3 protein: CASSRTVHNSPLHF; CDR3 DNA: TGTGCCAGCAGCCGGACGGTACATAATTCACCCCTCCACTTT
J gene: TRBJ2-2; CDR3 length: 12; clone size: -; V gene: TRBV6-5; D gene: -; CDR3 protein: CASSNRGGELFF; CDR3 DNA: TGTGCCAGCAGTAATAGGGGCGGGGAGCTGTTTTTT
J gene: TRBJ2-1; CDR3 length: 12; clone size: few; V gene: TRBV19; D gene: -; CDR3 protein: CASRVSGGEQFF; CDR3 DNA: TGTGCCAGTAGAGTATCCGGCGGTGAGCAGTTCTTC
J gene: TRBJ2-7; CDR3 length: 14; clone size: few; V gene: TRBV28; D gene: -; CDR3 protein: CASSFRGFSYEQYF; CDR3 DNA: TGTGCCAGCAGTTTCCGGGGGTTCTCCTACGAGCAGTACTTC
J gene: TRBJ1-3; CDR3 length: 15; clone size: -; V gene: TRBV28; D gene: -; CDR3 protein: CASSPQEGTGNTIYF; CDR3 DNA: TGTGCCAGCAGTCCCCAAGAGGGAACTGGAAACACCATATATTTT
J gene: TRBJ2-7; CDR3 length: 16; clone size: -; V gene: TRBV28; D gene: -; CDR3 protein: CASSQGEGQFKPEQYF; CDR3 DNA: TGTGCCAGCAGCCAAGGGGAGGGACAGTTCAAACCGGAGCAGTACTTC
J gene: TRBJ2-4; CDR3 length: 14; clone size: -; V gene: TRBV29-1; D gene: -; CDR3 protein: CSVGDFLAKNIQYF; CDR3 DNA: TGCAGCGTTGGGGACTTTCTAGCCAAAAACATTCAGTACTTC